The 29 T cell receptor beta chains listed next were all sequenced from one sample in a study of cytomegalovirus exposure and HLA in healthy donors. Generated by immunoSEQ multiplex PCR, the TCRdb table keeps only in-frame clones and is missing some. Altogether 200,000 or so clones are present, around 80% being singletons, with the ten largest covering 10% to 15%. Source material: PBMCs. All receptors come from a woman aged 25 to 39 in good health and CMV-seropositive.

The chain joins TRBV15 to TRBJ2-7; 8 bases line up with TRBD2. The CDR3 runs 17 residues. CDR1 LNHNV and CDR2 YYDKDF come from the germline V gene (reference sequence). V was clipped by 0 bases and J by 2 bases; unmatched bases: 9. Here the CDR3 reads CATSRDRGGDRPYEQYF. In DNA, the CDR3 is TGTGCCACCAGCAGAGATCGGGGGGGTGACAGGCCCTACGAGCAGTACTTC.

The V gene is TRBV2, the J gene TRBJ2-1, with 7 bases fitting TRBD2. The CDR3 runs to 15 residues. V lost 8 bases, J lost 6 bases, and 13 bases stayed unmatched. CDR1 is SNHLY, CDR2 FYNNEI, per germline. The CDR3 DNA is TGTGCCAGCCGCGGCCTAGCGGAGGGGCCCAATGAGCAGTTCTTC. Protein: CASRGLAEGPNEQFF.

This clone was observed a single time. This chain uses TRBV4-2 with TRBJ1-3; no clear D gene. The V end lost 1 base, the J end lost 2 bases, and 12 bases lay between the germline ends. This CDR3 spans 16 amino acids. Germline CDR1 LGHNA, CDR2 YNFKEQ. The CDR3 DNA reads as TGTGCCAGCAGCCAAGTCAGGCAGGCTACTGGAAACACCATATATTTT. Its translation is CASSQVRQATGNTIYF.

The chain recombines TRBV6-1 with TRBJ1-1; weak D call: TRBD1 (5 bases). The CDR3 sequence is 14 residues long. CDR1 and CDR2 from the germline V gene are MNHNS and SASEGT. The germline V and J ends were trimmed by 2 bases and 5 bases, with 12 bases remaining between them. The CDR3 loop reads CASSESGQGTEAFF. In DNA, the CDR3 is TGTGCCAGCAGTGAATCTGGCCAGGGTACTGAAGCTTTCTTT.

The chain links TRBV6-1 to TRBJ2-3; maybe TRBD2 (6 bases). V lost 11 bases, J lost 1 base, and 13 bases lay in between. Germline V gene lookup returns CDR1 MNHNS and CDR2 SASEGT. There are 13 residues in the CDR3. CDR3: CAGRLERTDTQYF. The CDR3 DNA is TGTGCCGGACGACTAGAGCGCACAGATACGCAGTATTTT.

The V gene is TRBV2, the J gene TRBJ2-3, with D possibly matching TRBD2 (6 bases). Trimming pared 11 bases from V and 2 bases from J, leaving 11 bases between. Germline V CDR1 and CDR2: SNHLY, FYNNEI. The CDR3 spans 12 residues. In DNA, the CDR3 is TGTGCCGGAGGGACTGACACAGATACGCAGTATTTT. This encodes CAGGTDTDTQYF.

The rearrangement links TRBV6-1 to TRBJ2-7; unclear D gene. V was clipped by 0 bases and J by 4 bases, with 7 bases between them. Germline assignment: CDR1 MNHNS and CDR2 SASEGT. The CDR3 runs to 13 residues. CDR3: CASSEALTYEQYF. The CDR3 DNA sequence: TGTGCCAGCAGTGAAGCGCTGACTTACGAGCAGTACTTC.

The CDR3 sequence: CASSFPGKNEQFF. CDR3 coding DNA: TGTGCCAGCAGTTTCCCAGGGAAAAATGAGCAGTTCTTC. The chain couples TRBV28 to TRBJ2-1; tentative D call: TRBD1 (5 bases). The CDR3 runs to 13 residues. V lost 3 bases to trimming and J lost 7 bases, with 10 bases between them. Per the germline V gene, CDR1 is MDHEN and CDR2 is SYDVKM. The full variable domain, completed using reference TRBV28 and TRBJ2-1, is DVKVTQSSRYLVKRTGEKVFLECVQDMDHENMFWYRQDPGLGLRLIYFSYDVKMKEKGDIPEGYSVSREKKERFSLILESASTNQTSMYLCASSFPGKNEQFFGPGTRLTVL.

The chain is built from TRBV7-2 and TRBJ1-1; no definite D call. The V and J ends lost 5 bases and 1 base respectively, with 11 bases between them. The germline gives CDR1 SGHTA, CDR2 FQGNSA. The CDR3 length is 14 residues. Written as DNA, the CDR3 is TGTGCCAGCAGCACCCCCGGGAGGAACACTGAAGCTTTCTTT. Translating gives CASSTPGRNTEAFF.

The rearrangement uses TRBV28 and TRBJ1-2; no clear D. The CDR3 contains 13 residues. Between the trimmed V and J ends, which lost 5 bases and 8 bases, there was a span of 15 bases. Germline V gene data show CDR1 as MDHEN and CDR2 as SYDVKM. CDR3 sequence reads: CASSQPQVDGYTF. DNA for the CDR3: TGTGCCAGCAGTCAACCCCAGGTTGACGGCTACACCTTC.

Worth noting for this clone: Other DNA sequences in the same sample also yield this CDR3. V is TRBV6-5 and J is TRBJ2-7; 10 bases fit TRBD1. V was pared by 2 bases and J by 3 bases, with 4 bases of the junction left unmatched. CDR3 length: 15 amino acids. Looked up from germline, CDR1 is MNHEY and CDR2 is SVGAGI. CDR3 bases: TGTGCCAGCAGTTACACCGGGACAGGGGTCTACGAGCAGTACTTC. Translation: CASSYTGTGVYEQYF.

V and J are TRBV5-1 and TRBJ1-4; no clear D gene. The CDR3 has 14 amino acids. V was shortened by 0 bases and J by 4 bases, with 7 bases between the two germline ends. The germline V gene encodes CDR1 SGHRS and CDR2 YFSETQ. The CDR3 coding sequence is TGCGCCAGCAGCTTGGCTCCGGTTAATGAAAAACTGTTTTTT. Translating gives CASSLAPVNEKLFF.

The chain links TRBV30 to TRBJ1-3; D ambiguous. The CDR3 extends over 12 amino acids. Germline CDR1 GTSNPN, CDR2 SVGIG (reference sequence). CDR3 in DNA: TGTGTAATGAAGAACTCGGGAAACACCATATATTTT. Translating it yields CVMKNSGNTIYF.

The chain has TRBV5-5 and TRBJ2-7; tentatively, D is TRBD2 (5 bases). V dropped 0 bases and J dropped 4 bases, with 17 bases sitting between them. The germline CDR1 and CDR2 sequences are SGHKS and YYEKEE (reference sequence). The length of the CDR3 is 16 residues. The CDR3 DNA is TGTGCCAGCAGCTTGGGACAAAGAGTTCGGGATTACGAGCAGTACTTC. Protein sequence: CASSLGQRVRDYEQYF.

The chain has TRBV21-1 and TRBJ1-5; whether TRBD1, the table's D call, matches the DNA was not checked. TRBV21-1 is annotated as a pseudogene. CDR3 length equals 13 residues. The CDR3: CASSRQTVQPQHF. The CDR3 DNA reads as TGTGCCAGCAGCAGACAGACAGTTCAGCCCCAGCATTTT.

V gene TRBV6-1 combines with J gene TRBJ1-5, with a possible D match to TRBD1 (5 bases). Trimming shortened V by 2 bases and J by 5 bases, and 10 bases separated the two germline ends. Germline-derived CDR1 and CDR2 are MNHNS and SASEGT. The CDR3 totals 14 residues. CDR3 in DNA: TGTGCCAGCAGTGAACAGGGAGGCTATCAGCCCCAGCATTTT. Its translation is CASSEQGGYQPQHF.

The chain employs TRBV20-1 and TRBJ2-3; D ambiguous. The V end lost 6 bases, the J end lost 11 bases, and 6 bases lay between the germline ends. This CDR3 has 8 amino acids. Germline V gene sequence: CDR1 DFQATT, CDR2 SNEGSKA (reference sequence). CDR3 sequence reads: CSAIGQYF. CDR3 sequence (DNA): TGCAGTGCCATCGGGCAGTATTTT.

The chain has TRBV11-3 and TRBJ2-2; perhaps TRBD2 as D (7 bases). The V and J ends lost 6 bases and 4 bases respectively, with 15 bases between them. The CDR3 is made up of 15 amino acids. Per germline, CDR1 SGHNT and CDR2 YENEEA. The CDR3 protein is CASSRGGTPTGELFF. The CDR3 DNA follows: TGTGCCAGCAGTAGGGGGGGGACTCCCACCGGGGAGCTGTTTTTT.

The gene calls are TRBV5-6 and TRBJ1-1; D is unresolved. There are 13 residues in the CDR3. Trimming stripped 4 bases from V and 5 bases from J, with 12 bases between. Germline CDR1 reads SGHDT; CDR2 reads YYEEEE. The CDR3 is CASSASVRTEAFF. CDR3 DNA: TGTGCCAGCAGCGCGTCCGTGAGAACTGAAGCTTTCTTT.

This clone was seen ten or more times. The same CDR3 can be traced to other DNA sequences in this sample. The V gene is TRBV15, the J gene TRBJ2-7, with TRBD2 as a possible D gene (5 bases). The CDR3 has 13 residues. The V end was cut by 0 bases, the J end by 7 bases, with 10 bases between. Germline loops: CDR1 LNHNV, CDR2 YYDKDF (reference sequence). The CDR3 DNA reads as TGTGCCACCAGCAGAGATCGGGGTAGGGAGCAGTACTTC. It encodes CATSRDRGREQYF.

CDR3 in DNA: TGCGCCAGCAGCCAAGAGGGACTAGCGGGACGTAGCGAGCAGTTCTTC. Residues: CASSQEGLAGRSEQFF. The rearrangement uses TRBV4-1 and TRBJ2-1, with 13 bases aligning to TRBD2. The germline CDR1 and CDR2 sequences are MGHRA and YSYEKL. This CDR3 is 16 amino acids long. V dropped 0 bases and J dropped 10; count of bases not matched to a gene: 6.

The rearrangement uses TRBV5-6 and TRBJ1-1, with D hard to call. Trimming took off 2 bases at V and 4 bases at J, with 12 bases between the two ends. Germline loops: CDR1 SGHDT, CDR2 YYEEEE. There are 14 residues in the CDR3. In DNA form, the CDR3 reads TGTGCCAGCAGCTTTTCGGGATGGAGCACTGAAGCTTTCTTT. Translated: CASSFSGWSTEAFF.

The table lists this clone with a count of one. This chain links TRBV7-9 with TRBJ2-3; D call uncertain. Trimming took off 1 base at V and 6 bases at J, with 5 bases between the two ends. Germline V gene data show CDR1 as SEHNR and CDR2 as FQNEAQ (reference sequence). This CDR3 is built from 12 residues. CDR3 in amino acids: CASSLESDTQYF. The CDR3 DNA sequence: TGTGCCAGCAGCTTAGAGAGTGATACGCAGTATTTT.

The chain has TRBV7-9 and TRBJ1-2; D gene ambiguous. Germline V CDR1 and CDR2: SEHNR, FQNEAQ (reference sequence). This CDR3 has 13 residues. The V and J ends lost 1 base and 6 bases respectively, with 9 bases between them. CDR3 protein: CASSLELSDGYTF. For the CDR3, the DNA is TGTGCCAGCAGCTTAGAGTTGAGTGATGGCTACACCTTC.

V gene TRBV27 combines with J gene TRBJ2-7, with 8 bases fitting TRBD2. The length of the CDR3 is 12 residues. V trimming: 8 bases; J trimming: 2 bases; junction bases outside the gene matches: 2. Germline assignment: CDR1 MNHEY and CDR2 SMNVEV (reference sequence). CDR3 in amino acids: CASRGGPYEQYF. Here the CDR3 DNA reads TGTGCCAGCCGGGGGGGTCCCTACGAGCAGTACTTC.

CDR3 DNA: TGCGCCAGCAGTTTTGACAGTCTGAACACTGAAGCTTTCTTT. Translation: CASSFDSLNTEAFF. The chain has TRBV5-1 and TRBJ1-1, with a weak D call TRBD1 (5 bases). The CDR3 loop spans 14 amino acids. Germline CDR1 reads SGHRS; CDR2 reads YFSETQ. V gave up 5 bases and J gave up 0 bases, with 11 bases separating them.

The chain is built from TRBV2 and TRBJ2-2, with 7 bases matching TRBD2. Germline V CDR1 and CDR2: SNHLY, FYNNEI. V gave up 4 bases and J gave up 5 bases; unmatched junction bases: 10. The CDR3 has 16 amino acids. CDR3 sequence: CASSGRLAARTGELFF. As DNA, the CDR3 is TGTGCCAGCAGTGGCCGACTAGCTGCAAGAACCGGGGAGCTGTTTTTT.

As DNA, the CDR3 is TGTGCCAGCAGTTTTCAGGGGAGGGAGTCCTACGAGCAGTACTTC. This translates into CASSFQGRESYEQYF. The chain uses TRBV27 and TRBJ2-7, with a possible D match to TRBD2 (7 bases). CDR1 is MNHEY, CDR2 SMNVEV, per germline (reference sequence). The CDR3 length is 15 residues. The V end lost 3 bases, the J end lost 1 base, and 13 bases lay between the germline ends.

V and J are TRBV19 and TRBJ2-2; the D gene is possibly TRBD2 (5 bases). The CDR3 has 16 residues. V was clipped by 5 bases and J by 2 bases, with 15 bases between them. Germline V gives CDR1 LNHDA, CDR2 SQIVND (reference sequence). CDR3 sequence: CASSPSADLNTGELFF. In nucleotides, the CDR3 is TGTGCCAGTAGTCCCTCAGCGGACCTCAACACCGGGGAGCTGTTTTTT.